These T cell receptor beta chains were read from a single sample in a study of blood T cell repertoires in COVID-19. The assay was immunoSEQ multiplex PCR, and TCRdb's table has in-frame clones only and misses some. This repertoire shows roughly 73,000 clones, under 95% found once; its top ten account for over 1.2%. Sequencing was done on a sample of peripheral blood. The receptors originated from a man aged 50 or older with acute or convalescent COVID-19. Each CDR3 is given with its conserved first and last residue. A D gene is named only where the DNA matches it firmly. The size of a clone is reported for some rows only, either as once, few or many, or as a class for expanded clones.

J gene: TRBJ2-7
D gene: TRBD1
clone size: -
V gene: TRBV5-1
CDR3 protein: CASSPGQGVNEQYF
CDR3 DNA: TGCGCCAGCAGCCCGGGACAGGGGGTGAACGAGCAGTACTTC

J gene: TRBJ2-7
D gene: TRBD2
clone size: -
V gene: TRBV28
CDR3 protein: CASSLRREGLKRSYEQYF
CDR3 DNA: TGTGCCAGCAGTTTACGGCGGGAGGGCCTAAAAAGGTCCTACGAGCAGTACTTC

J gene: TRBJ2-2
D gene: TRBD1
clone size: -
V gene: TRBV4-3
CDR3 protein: CASSRDRGLTGELFF
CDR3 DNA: TGCGCCAGCAGCCGGGACAGGGGGCTAACCGGGGAGCTGTTTTTT

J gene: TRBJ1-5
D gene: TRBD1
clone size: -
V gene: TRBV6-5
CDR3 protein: CASSYSDRGGQPQHF
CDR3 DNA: TGTGCCAGCAGTTACTCAGACAGGGGTGGACAGCCCCAGCATTTT

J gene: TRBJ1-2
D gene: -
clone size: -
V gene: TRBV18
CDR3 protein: CASSPTKGDYGYTF
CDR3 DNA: TGTGCCAGCTCACCAACGAAGGGGGACTATGGCTACACCTTC

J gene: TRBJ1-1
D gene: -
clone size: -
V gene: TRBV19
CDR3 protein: CASSMGRVSLAFF
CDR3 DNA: TGTGCCAGTAGTATGGGCAGGGTGTCTCTAGCTTTCTTT

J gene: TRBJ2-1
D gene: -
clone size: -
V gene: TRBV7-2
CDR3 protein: CASSLTTGNGQFF
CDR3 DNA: TGTGCCAGCAGCTTAACAACAGGGAATGGGCAGTTCTTC

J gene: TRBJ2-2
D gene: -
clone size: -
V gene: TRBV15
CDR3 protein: CATSRQEVTVGFGELFF
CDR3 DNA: TGTGCCACCAGCAGACAAGAGGTGACAGTAGGGTTCGGGGAGCTGTTTTTT

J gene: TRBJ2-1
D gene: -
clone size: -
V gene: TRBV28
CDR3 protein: CASSFLARNNEQFF
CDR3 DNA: TGTGCCAGCAGTTTCCTAGCAAGAAACAATGAGCAGTTCTTC

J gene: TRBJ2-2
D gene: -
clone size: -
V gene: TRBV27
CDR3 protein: CASSSFGVYTGELFF
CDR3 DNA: TGTGCCAGCAGTTCCTTCGGGGTGTATACCGGGGAGCTGTTTTTT

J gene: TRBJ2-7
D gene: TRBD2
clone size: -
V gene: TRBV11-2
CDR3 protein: CASSPGLAGQRYF
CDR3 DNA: TGTGCCAGCAGCCCGGGGCTAGCGGGTCAGCGATACTTC

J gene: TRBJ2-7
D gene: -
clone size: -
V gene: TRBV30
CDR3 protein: CAWSPQTGAYEQYF
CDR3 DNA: TGTGCCTGGAGTCCTCAGACAGGAGCCTACGAGCAGTACTTC

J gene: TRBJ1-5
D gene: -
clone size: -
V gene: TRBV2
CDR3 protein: CASKRGRGNQPQHF
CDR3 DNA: TGTGCCAGCAAGAGGGGGAGGGGCAATCAGCCCCAGCATTTT

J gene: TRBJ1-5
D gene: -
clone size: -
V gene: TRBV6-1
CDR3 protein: CASSEIGNQPQHF
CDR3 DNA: TGTGCCAGCAGTGAAATCGGGAATCAGCCCCAGCATTTT

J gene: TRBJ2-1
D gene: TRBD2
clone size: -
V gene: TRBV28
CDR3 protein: CASSSLAGDHYNEQFF
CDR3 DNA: TGTGCCAGCAGTTCCCTAGCGGGAGACCACTACAATGAGCAGTTCTTC

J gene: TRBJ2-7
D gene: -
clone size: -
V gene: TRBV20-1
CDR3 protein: CSASFPRGSSYEQYF
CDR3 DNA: TGCAGTGCTAGTTTTCCCAGAGGCTCCTCCTACGAGCAGTACTTC

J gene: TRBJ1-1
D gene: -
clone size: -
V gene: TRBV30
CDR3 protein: CAWSRTVSTEAFF
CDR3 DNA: TGTGCCTGGAGCCGGACAGTGTCCACTGAAGCTTTCTTT

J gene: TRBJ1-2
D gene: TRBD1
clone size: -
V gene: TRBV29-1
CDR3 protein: CSATGTGGWGYTF
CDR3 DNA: TGCAGCGCAACCGGGACAGGGGGTTGGGGCTACACCTTC

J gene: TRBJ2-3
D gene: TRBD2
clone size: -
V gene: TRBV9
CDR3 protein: CASSPWTSGATDTQYF
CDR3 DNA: TGTGCCAGCAGCCCCTGGACTAGCGGGGCCACAGATACGCAGTATTTT

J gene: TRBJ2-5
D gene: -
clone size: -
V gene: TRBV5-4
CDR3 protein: CASTRKGQETQYF
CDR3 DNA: TGTGCCAGCACAAGAAAGGGGCAAGAGACCCAGTACTTC

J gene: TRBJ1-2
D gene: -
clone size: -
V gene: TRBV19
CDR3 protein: CASSMPGQGIYDGYTF
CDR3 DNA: TGTGCCAGTAGTATGCCTGGGCAGGGGATTTATGATGGCTACACCTTC

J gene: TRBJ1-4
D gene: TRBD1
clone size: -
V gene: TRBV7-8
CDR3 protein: CASSRNRGEKLFF
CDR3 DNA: TGTGCCAGCAGCCGAAACAGGGGGGAAAAACTGTTTTTT

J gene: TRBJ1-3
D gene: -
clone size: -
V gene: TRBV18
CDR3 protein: CASSPTTGTSSSGNTIYF
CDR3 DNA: TGTGCCAGCTCACCAACTACCGGGACTTCGAGCTCTGGAAACACCATATATTTT

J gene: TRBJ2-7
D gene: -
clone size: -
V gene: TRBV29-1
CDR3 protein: CSVERGLGYEQYF
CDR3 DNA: TGCAGCGTTGAGAGAGGGTTAGGGTACGAGCAGTACTTC

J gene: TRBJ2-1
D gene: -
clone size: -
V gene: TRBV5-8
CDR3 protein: CASSLFISPGGKNEQFF
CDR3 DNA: TGTGCCAGCAGCTTGTTTATCTCCCCCGGGGGTAAGAATGAGCAGTTCTTC

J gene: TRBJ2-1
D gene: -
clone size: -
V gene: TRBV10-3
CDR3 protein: CAISDRGSRGEQFF
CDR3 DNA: TGTGCCATCAGTGACAGGGGTAGTAGGGGTGAGCAGTTCTTC

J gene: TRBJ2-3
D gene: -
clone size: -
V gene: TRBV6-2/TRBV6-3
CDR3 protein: CASSYSRRSTDTQYF
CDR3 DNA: TGTGCCAGCAGTTACTCGAGGAGAAGCACAGATACGCAGTATTTT

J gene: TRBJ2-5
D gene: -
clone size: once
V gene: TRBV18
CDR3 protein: CASSPQQGQAETQYF
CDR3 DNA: TGTGCCAGCTCACCACAGCAGGGGCAGGCAGAGACCCAGTACTTC

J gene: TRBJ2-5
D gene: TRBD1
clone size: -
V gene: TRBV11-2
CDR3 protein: CASSLSQGFAGPQETQYF
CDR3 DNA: TGTGCCAGCAGCTTATCACAGGGGTTCGCAGGGCCTCAAGAGACCCAGTACTTC

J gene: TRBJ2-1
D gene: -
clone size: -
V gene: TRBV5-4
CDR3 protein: CASSLDIHPSYNEQFF
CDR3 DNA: TGTGCCAGCAGCTTGGACATCCACCCATCCTACAATGAGCAGTTCTTC

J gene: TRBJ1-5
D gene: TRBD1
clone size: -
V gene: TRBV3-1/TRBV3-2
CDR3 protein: CASSPGTGGGQPQHF
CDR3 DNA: TGTGCCAGCAGCCCTGGGACAGGGGGTGGTCAGCCCCAGCATTTT

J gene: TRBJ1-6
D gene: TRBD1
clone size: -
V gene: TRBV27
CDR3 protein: CASREGQAGNSPLHF
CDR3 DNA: TGTGCCAGCAGGGAGGGACAGGCTGGGAATTCACCCCTCCACTTT

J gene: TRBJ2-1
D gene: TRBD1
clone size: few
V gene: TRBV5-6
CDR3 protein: CASSFSPGQAPNPYNEQFF
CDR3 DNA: TGTGCCAGCAGCTTCTCACCGGGACAGGCCCCTAATCCCTACAATGAGCAGTTCTTC

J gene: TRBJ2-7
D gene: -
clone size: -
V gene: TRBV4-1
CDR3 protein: CASSREWGGYEQYF
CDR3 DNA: TGCGCCAGCAGCCGCGAATGGGGCGGCTACGAGCAGTACTTC

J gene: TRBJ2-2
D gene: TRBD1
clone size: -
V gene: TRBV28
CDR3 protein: CASSPGDREGELFF
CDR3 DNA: TGTGCCAGCAGTCCGGGGGACAGGGAGGGGGAGCTGTTTTTT

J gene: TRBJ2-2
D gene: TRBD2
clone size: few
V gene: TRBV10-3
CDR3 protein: CAISETLAGLGGELFF
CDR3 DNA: TGTGCCATCAGTGAGACACTAGCGGGGCTCGGCGGGGAGCTGTTTTTT

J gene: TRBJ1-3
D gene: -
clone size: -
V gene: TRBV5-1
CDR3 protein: CASSLGVGGSGNTIYF
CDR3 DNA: TGCGCCAGCAGCTTAGGTGTGGGGGGCTCTGGAAACACCATATATTTT

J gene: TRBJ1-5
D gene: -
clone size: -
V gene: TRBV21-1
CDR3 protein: CASSKARGNQPQHF
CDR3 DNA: TGTGCCAGCAGCAAAGCCCGGGGCAATCAGCCCCAGCATTTT

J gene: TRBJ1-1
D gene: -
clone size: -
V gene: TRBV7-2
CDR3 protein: CASSTQRGTEAFF
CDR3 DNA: TGTGCCAGCAGCACCCAACGGGGCACTGAAGCTTTCTTT

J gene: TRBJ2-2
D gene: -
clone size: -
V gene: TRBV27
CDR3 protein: CASSLVRNTGELFF
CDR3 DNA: TGTGCCAGCAGTTTAGTTCGGAACACCGGGGAGCTGTTTTTT

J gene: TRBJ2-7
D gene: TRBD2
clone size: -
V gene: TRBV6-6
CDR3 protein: CASGLAREQYF
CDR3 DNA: TGTGCCAGTGGACTAGCACGGGAGCAGTACTTC

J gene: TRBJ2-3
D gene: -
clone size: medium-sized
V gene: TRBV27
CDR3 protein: CASSLLGLANTDTQYF
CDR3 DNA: TGTGCCAGCAGTTTATTAGGGCTAGCAAACACAGATACGCAGTATTTT

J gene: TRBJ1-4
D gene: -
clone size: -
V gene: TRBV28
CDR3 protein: CASSSQGVKEKLFF
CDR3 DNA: TGTGCCAGCAGTTCCCAGGGCGTAAAGGAAAAACTGTTTTTT

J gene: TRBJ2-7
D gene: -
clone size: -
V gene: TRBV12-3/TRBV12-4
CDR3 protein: CASSLQGTRWYF
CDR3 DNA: TGTGCCAGCAGCTTGCAGGGGACCCGGTGGTACTTC

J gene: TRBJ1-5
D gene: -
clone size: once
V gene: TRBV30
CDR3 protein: CAWTALRCQPQHF
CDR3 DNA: TGTGCCTGGACGGCCCTGCGGTGTCAGCCCCAGCATTTT

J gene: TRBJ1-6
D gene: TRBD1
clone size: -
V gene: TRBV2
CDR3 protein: CASRVRGQNSPLHF
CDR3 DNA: TGTGCCAGCAGAGTCAGGGGGCAAAATTCACCCCTCCACTTT